The entry that follows covers one T cell receptor (beta chain) sequence. The same CDR3 can be traced to other DNA sequences in this sample. TCRdb ran MiXCR on the PCR reads. The repertoire consists of more than 35,000 clones, with roughly 13% occurring once and the leading ten covering more than 9%. Among the patients, none had received any treatment before thyroid surgery. The sample comes from a study of metastatic and nonmetastatic thyroid tumors. With 5 bases clipped from V and 2 bases from J, the junction kept 12 bases outside the gene matches. Germline values: CDR1 MNHEY, CDR2 SMNVEV (reference sequence). The CDR3 consists of 16 residues.

Sequenced input: blood. The receptor's source is a female donor with papillary thyroid cancer or a benign thyroid nodule (not recorded which). Some clones in this sample may be carry-over from other donors' samples. The chain couples TRBV27 to TRBJ2-7, with 7 bases that match TRBD2. CDR3 sequence reads: CASSPESSGPAYEQYF. CDR3 coding DNA: TGTGCCAGCAGTCCCGAAAGTAGCGGGCCGGCCTACGAGCAGTACTTC.